Below, 3 T cell receptor beta chains from the same sample are listed, as sequenced in a study of human T cells and chemical hapten exposure. Each CDR3 protein gets one entry after TCRdb re-called the RACE reads with MiXCR. The sample comprises 180,000 or so distinct CDR3 sequences, more than 25% of which are singletons, and just under 3% rests with the top ten. Stated time point: pre-sensitization, week 0. Treatment reported: therapeutic diphenylcyclopropenone sensitization with weekly scalp DPC. The sequences come from whole blood, collected in connection with sensitization to the hapten diphenylcyclopropenone (DPC). These receptors came from a woman in her twenties or thirties with alopecia areata. Some clones in this sample may be carry-over from other donors' samples.

J is TRBJ2-4 and V is TRBV19; D is perhaps TRBD2 (5 bases). CDR3 length: 16 amino acids. V was pared by 6 bases and J by 2 bases, with 17 bases between. Germline lookup yields CDR1 LNHDA and CDR2 SQIVND (reference sequence). The CDR3 loop reads CASSYSGSHPKNIQYF. For the CDR3, the DNA is TGTGCCAGTAGCTACTCGGGAAGCCATCCCAAAAACATTCAGTACTTC.

This clonotype has just a few counts. V usage is TRBV20-1 and J usage is TRBJ2-5, with D possibly matching TRBD1 (6 bases). The ends were cut back, 3 bases at V and 5 bases at J, with 7 bases in the middle. Germline CDR1 DFQATT, CDR2 SNEGSKA (reference sequence). The CDR3 length is 11 residues. CDR3 sequence (DNA): TGCAGTGCTAGCCAGGGGGAGACCCAGTACTTC. This encodes CSASQGETQYF.

The chain employs TRBV29-1 and TRBJ2-7; D remains ambiguous. The V end was cut by 2 bases, the J end by 3 bases, with 5 bases between. This CDR3 has 11 residues. From germline, CDR1 is SQVTM and CDR2 ANQGSEA. The CDR3 coding sequence is TGCAGCGTTGAATCGCGCTACGAGCAGTACTTC. Translated: CSVESRYEQYF.